This passage covers 23 T cell receptor beta chains from one sample sequenced in a study of human T cells and chemical hapten exposure. The sample's time point: patch test 3, about 24 weeks after DPC sensitization. Treatment meaning: therapeutic diphenylcyclopropenone sensitization with weekly scalp DPC. TCRdb recomputed calls from the RACE reads with MiXCR, one row per CDR3 protein. The sample holds around 70,000 distinct CDR3 sequences, around 10% seen once. This specimen consisted of whole blood, obtained in connection with sensitization to the hapten diphenylcyclopropenone (DPC). The receptors come from a woman in her forties or fifties with alopecia areata. Some clones in this sample may be carry-over from other donors' samples.

This clonotype was found a few times. This sequence joins TRBV4-1 and TRBJ1-6; D unclear. The CDR3 is made up of 19 amino acids. CDR1 is MGHRA and CDR2 is YSYEKL in the germline V gene. Trimming removed 2 bases from V and 0 bases from J, with 17 bases in between. CDR3 DNA: TGCGCCAGCAGCCAAAAGATCTCTACGGGCAGCTCCTATAATTCACCCCTCCACTTT. It yields the protein CASSQKISTGSSYNSPLHF.

This clonotype was counted many times. DNA for the CDR3: TGTGCCAGCAGCCAGCTAGCGGGCGAGCAGTACTTC. Protein sequence: CASSQLAGEQYF. The chain couples TRBV3-1 to TRBJ2-7; TRBD2 matches at 8 bases. Germline V gene data show CDR1 as LGHDT and CDR2 as YNNKEL (reference sequence). This CDR3 spans 12 amino acids. V was clipped by 3 bases and J by 6 bases; unmatched bases: 1.

There are a few counts of this clonotype. V gene TRBV29-1 combines with J gene TRBJ2-3; the D gene is possibly TRBD2 (6 bases). V shed 6 bases and J shed 2 bases, with 12 bases lying between them. Germline CDR1 is SQVTM and CDR2 is ANQGSEA. The CDR3 covers 13 residues. The CDR3 loop is CSVHGRLTDTQYF. CDR3 nucleotide sequence: TGCAGCGTCCACGGGAGACTCACAGATACGCAGTATTTT.

This clonotype was seen only a few times. This chain links TRBV9 with TRBJ2-3, with D tentatively TRBD1 (6 bases). CDR1 and CDR2 (germline): SGDLS, YYNGEE. V lost 3 bases, J lost 0 bases, and 11 bases lay in between. The CDR3 covers 15 residues. In DNA form, the CDR3 reads TGTGCCAGCAGCGCCTATGGACAGAGCACAGATACGCAGTATTTT. This translates into CASSAYGQSTDTQYF.

This clonotype appeared once. The rearrangement links TRBV28 to TRBJ1-1; 7 nucleotides align to TRBD1. Germline assignment: CDR1 MDHEN and CDR2 SYDVKM. The CDR3 runs to 14 residues. After removal of 6 bases from V and 1 base from J, the junction contained 5 bases not matched to a gene. The chain's CDR3 is CASSPGQSNTEAFF. The CDR3 nucleotides are TGTGCCAGCAGCCCGGGACAGTCGAACACTGAAGCTTTCTTT.

This clonotype was seen a handful of times. The chain combines TRBV7-2 with TRBJ1-5; maybe TRBD1 (6 bases). Trimming cost V 5 bases and J 4 bases, with 15 bases left between them. Germline lookup yields CDR1 SGHTA and CDR2 FQGNSA. The CDR3 covers 15 residues. The chain's CDR3 is CASSQDSTRNQPQHF. CDR3 nucleotide sequence: TGTGCCAGCAGCCAGGACAGCACGAGGAATCAGCCCCAGCATTTT. Using reference TRBV7-2 and TRBJ1-5 for the parts outside the CDR3, the full variable domain is GAGVSQSPSNKVTEKGKDVELRCDPISGHTALYWYRQSLGQGLEFLIYFQGNSAPDKSGLPSDRFSAERTGGSVSTLTIQRTQQEDSAVYLCASSQDSTRNQPQHFGDGTRLSIL.

This clonotype has at least ten counts. V and J are TRBV6-5 and TRBJ2-7; 7 bases match TRBD1. V was clipped by 7 bases and J by 2 bases; unmatched bases: 8. This CDR3 contains 14 residues. The germline V gene has CDR1 MNHEY and CDR2 SVGAGI. The CDR3: CASNEGGTPYEQYF. CDR3 in DNA: TGTGCCAGCAACGAAGGGGGCACCCCCTACGAGCAGTACTTC.

This clonotype was counted ten times or more. This chain joins TRBV6-6 and TRBJ2-7; perhaps TRBD1 as D (6 bases). The germline V gene encodes CDR1 MNHNY and CDR2 SVGAGI (reference sequence). V was trimmed by 5 bases and J by 1 base, leaving 9 bases between them. The CDR3 contains 13 residues. The CDR3 bases are TGTGCCAGCAGTAAGGACAGATCCTACGAGCAGTACTTC. It encodes CASSKDRSYEQYF.

This clonotype came up a few times. V and J are TRBV12-3 or TRBV12-4 and TRBJ2-3; perhaps D is TRBD1 or TRBD2 (5 bases each). V was cut by 11 bases and J by 1 base, with 10 bases left in between. This CDR3 region has 12 residues. The CDR3 DNA reads TGTGCCGCGGGCAGGGGCACAGATACGCAGTATTTT. It translates to CAAGRGTDTQYF.

This clonotype was counted many times. The chain has TRBV4-2 and TRBJ1-2, with TRBD1 matching over 8 bases. Germline lookup yields CDR1 LGHNA and CDR2 YNFKEQ. V lost 1 base to trimming and J lost 5 bases; unmatched junction nucleotides: 3. The CDR3 totals 14 residues. The DNA for the CDR3 is TGTGCCAGCAGCCAAGCTACAGGGGGATATGGCTACACCTTC. Protein: CASSQATGGYGYTF.

This clonotype has a handful of counts. The chain joins TRBV3-1 to TRBJ2-4; TRBD1 matches 9 bases. Germline V gene data show CDR1 as LGHDT and CDR2 as YNNKEL (reference sequence). The CDR3 runs to 17 residues. V lost 0 bases, J lost 1 base, and 4 bases stayed unmatched. CDR3 sequence: CASSQEGTGKAKNIQYF. The CDR3 bases are TGTGCCAGCAGCCAAGAAGGGACAGGGAAGGCCAAAAACATTCAGTACTTC. The complete variable domain, with remaining parts taken from reference TRBV3-1 and TRBJ2-4, reads DTAVSQTPKYLVTQMGNDKSIKCEQNLGHDTMYWYKQDSKKFLKIMFSYNNKELIINETVPNRFSPKSPDKAHLNLHINSLELGDSAVYFCASSQEGTGKAKNIQYFGAGTRLSVL.

This clonotype was counted many times. J is TRBJ1-2 and V is TRBV2; 8 nucleotides line up with TRBD1. The CDR3 loop spans 12 amino acids. Germline V gene data show CDR1 as SNHLY and CDR2 as FYNNEI. V was clipped by 6 bases and J by 12 bases; unmatched bases: 9. The CDR3 DNA follows: TGTGCCAGCAGAACGGACAGGGCGATCAACACCTTC. This encodes CASRTDRAINTF.

This clonotype was detected ten times or more. CDR3 nucleotide sequence: TGTGCCAGCACAAAACAGGGACAAGCAGGAAACACCATATATTTT. This translates into CASTKQGQAGNTIYF. V gene TRBV11-2 combines with J gene TRBJ1-3, with D maybe TRBD1 (6 bases). Trimming shortened V by 7 bases and J by 4 bases, and 17 bases separated the two germline ends. This CDR3 is built from 15 residues. In germline, CDR1 is SGHAT, CDR2 FQNNGV.

The table lists this clonotype with many counts. J is TRBJ1-2 and V is TRBV6-6, with D perhaps TRBD1 (6 bases). V lost 5 bases and J lost 1, with 26 bases in between. Germline values: CDR1 MNHNY, CDR2 SVGAGI (reference sequence). The CDR3 loop spans 19 amino acids. This chain's CDR3 is CASSPIGGRKNPYNYGYTF. The CDR3 region has the DNA TGTGCCAGCAGTCCCATTGGGGGGCGAAAAAACCCCTATAACTATGGCTACACCTTC.

The sample holds many counts of this clonotype. This sequence joins TRBV11-2 and TRBJ1-4; D gene uncertain. This CDR3 contains 16 residues. Germline values: CDR1 SGHAT, CDR2 FQNNGV. The V end was cut by 2 bases, the J end by 0 bases, with 10 bases between. DNA of the CDR3: TGTGCCAGCAGCTTACCCCAGAATCCAACTAATGAAAAACTGTTTTTT. Its protein product is CASSLPQNPTNEKLFF.

At least ten counts were recorded for this clonotype. The chain joins TRBV11-3 to TRBJ2-2, with D hard to call. This CDR3 is 13 amino acids long. V was shortened by 5 bases and J by 6 bases, with 10 bases between the two germline ends. Germline V gene lookup returns CDR1 SGHNT and CDR2 YENEEA. CDR3 sequence: CASSPRESGELFF. The CDR3 DNA reads TGTGCCAGCAGCCCTAGAGAATCCGGGGAGCTGTTTTTT.

This chain connects TRBV4-3 to TRBJ2-1, with TRBD2 identical over 9 bases. V gave up 0 bases and J gave up 4 bases; unmatched junction bases: 10. Germline CDR1 and CDR2: LGHNA and YSLEER. The CDR3 consists of 18 residues. CDR3 nucleotides: TGCGCCAGCAGCCAAGATAGTCCTGGCGGGGGGGCTTACAATGAGCAGTTCTTC. It codes for CASSQDSPGGGAYNEQFF.

This clonotype was counted many times. The J gene is TRBJ2-1, the V gene TRBV4-1; D may be TRBD2 (5 bases). Looked up from germline, CDR1 is MGHRA and CDR2 is YSYEKL. The V end was cut by 0 bases, the J end by 6 bases, with 15 bases between. This CDR3 is built from 16 residues. The CDR3 here is CASSQEGKRRPNEQFF. The DNA of the CDR3 is TGCGCCAGCAGCCAAGAAGGAAAGCGGAGACCCAATGAGCAGTTCTTC.

This clonotype was detected many times. This sequence joins TRBV20-1 and TRBJ1-1; 7 bases are shared with TRBD1. The ends lost 3 bases at V and 0 bases at J; junction bases unmatched: 7. Germline lookup yields CDR1 DFQATT and CDR2 SNEGSKA (reference sequence). The length of the CDR3 is 15 residues. The CDR3 region has the DNA TGCAGTGCTAGTGCTTGGGGACAGTTGAACACTGAAGCTTTCTTT. Translated: CSASAWGQLNTEAFF.

This clonotype showed up just a few times. V usage is TRBV5-1 and J usage is TRBJ2-2, with TRBD2 identical over 7 bases. The CDR3 is made up of 16 amino acids. V lost 1 base and J lost 1; bases outside the gene matches: 4. Germline V gene lookup returns CDR1 SGHRS and CDR2 YFSETQ. The CDR3 sequence is CASSLLAALNTGELFF. The CDR3 bases are TGCGCCAGCAGCTTGCTAGCGGCCCTGAACACCGGGGAGCTGTTTTTT.

This chain uses TRBV28 with TRBJ1-4; no definite D call. V lost 10 bases and J lost 0, with 9 bases in between. The CDR3 runs to 13 residues. The germline gives CDR1 MDHEN, CDR2 SYDVKM. The CDR3 region is CAIQIPTNEKLFF. Here the CDR3 DNA reads TGTGCCATTCAAATTCCAACTAATGAAAAACTGTTTTTT.

V is TRBV28 and J is TRBJ2-2; 10 bases match TRBD2. The V gene's germline CDR1 is MDHEN and CDR2 SYDVKM. With V trimmed by 8 bases and J by 0 bases, 3 bases remained unmatched. CDR3 length: 15 residues. The CDR3: CASGGTSANTGELFF. The CDR3 DNA sequence: TGTGCCAGCGGGGGGACTAGCGCGAACACCGGGGAGCTGTTTTTT.

The rearrangement links TRBV10-3 to TRBJ2-3, with TRBD2 as a possible D gene (5 bases). V lost 7 bases and J 5 bases, leaving 13 bases between the germline ends. The CDR3 runs to 13 residues. Germline V CDR1 and CDR2: ENHRY, SYGVKD. CDR3 sequence (DNA): TGTGCCATCACTCGACAACTAGGAGATACGCAGTATTTT. It specifies CAITRQLGDTQYF.